A single sample is the source of the 21 T cell receptor beta chains below, sequenced in a study of blood T cell repertoires in COVID-19 (dated by TCRdb to 2020 to 2021). The library was prepared using the immunoSEQ multiplex PCR assay. TCRdb's version of the immuneACCESS table is confined to in-frame rearrangements and falls short of the full clone set. An unresolved V gene accounts for under half of the shortfall where checked; the remainder is of unknown origin. Counted in this sample were 200,000 to 250,000 clones; around 85% of them appeared once. Roughly a sixth of the sample lies in the top ten. Sequences were obtained from PBMCs or T cells enriched from blood (not recorded which). The receptor source for this set is a man in his forties or fifties who had recovered from COVID-19.

This clone has a single count. This chain connects TRBV7-9 to TRBJ2-1; TRBD2 matches 8 bases. Germline CDR1 SEHNR, CDR2 FQNEAQ (reference sequence). This CDR3 has 16 amino acids. Trimming at V came to 6 bases and at J to 0 bases, leaving 7 bases not matched to a gene. The DNA for the CDR3 is TGTGCCAGCAGACCCAGCGGGAGATTCTCCTACAATGAGCAGTTCTTC. This gives the protein CASRPSGRFSYNEQFF.

This clone was detected many times. The rearrangement uses TRBV4-2 and TRBJ2-3, with TRBD1 as a possible D gene (6 bases). With 0 bases removed from V and 4 bases from J, the gap between germline ends came to 14 bases. Germline V gene sequence: CDR1 LGHNA, CDR2 YNFKEQ. The length of the CDR3 is 16 residues. The CDR3 sequence is CASSQDVGRGADTQYF. CDR3 in DNA: TGTGCCAGCAGCCAAGACGTGGGCAGGGGAGCAGATACGCAGTATTTT.

The chain employs TRBV30 and TRBJ2-2, with 12 bases matching TRBD1. The CDR3 is made up of 15 amino acids. The V gene end was trimmed by 4 bases and the J gene end by 6 bases; junction bases not matched to a gene: 6. Germline V gives CDR1 GTSNPN, CDR2 SVGIG (reference sequence). This CDR3 is CAWTPGQGAAGELFF. Here the CDR3 DNA reads TGTGCCTGGACTCCGGGACAGGGGGCCGCCGGGGAGCTGTTTTTT.

This clone was seen only once. This chain connects TRBV4-3 to TRBJ2-1; 8 nucleotides align to TRBD2. The CDR3 is 17 amino acids. Germline loops: CDR1 LGHNA, CDR2 YSLEER. Trimming removed 1 base from V and 0 bases from J; junction bases left unmatched: 5. CDR3 in amino acids: CASSQVTSGSSYNEQFF. The DNA of the CDR3 is TGCGCCAGCAGCCAAGTTACTAGCGGTAGCTCCTACAATGAGCAGTTCTTC.

This chain uses TRBV27 with TRBJ1-4, with TRBD1 matching over 8 bases. The germline CDR1 and CDR2 sequences are MNHEY and SMNVEV (reference sequence). The V segment lost 6 bases and the J segment 8 bases; nucleotides outside the gene matches: 5. The CDR3 length is 13 residues. The CDR3 loop reads CASSRQGTEKLFF. The CDR3 DNA sequence: TGTGCCAGCAGCCGACAGGGGACCGAAAAACTGTTTTTT.

The chain recombines TRBV2 with TRBJ1-2, with D maybe TRBD1 (5 bases). The germline V and J ends were trimmed by 2 bases and 10 bases, with 14 bases remaining between them. The CDR3 spans 13 residues. Germline V lookup: CDR1 SNHLY, CDR2 FYNNEI. The DNA for the CDR3 is TGTGCCAGCAGTGAAACACGGGAGGGGACCTACACCTTC. Translating gives CASSETREGTYTF.

This chain connects TRBV30 to TRBJ1-5, with 9 bases lining up with TRBD1. The CDR3 has 15 residues. Per germline, CDR1 GTSNPN and CDR2 SVGIG (reference sequence). The trim removed 2 bases at V and 5 bases at J, leaving 7 bases unmatched. The CDR3 DNA reads TGTGCCTGGAGTAAGACAGGGGGGGCCTATCAGCCCCAGCATTTT. This codes for CAWSKTGGAYQPQHF.

This clone has only a few counts. This chain uses TRBV11-2 with TRBJ2-5; no firm D call. Trimming stripped 0 bases from V and 5 bases from J, with 10 bases between. The CDR3 runs 14 residues. Germline CDR1 and CDR2: SGHAT and FQNNGV. CDR3 sequence (DNA): TGTGCCAGCAGCTTAGATGCCTTCCGGGAGACCCAGTACTTC. It encodes CASSLDAFRETQYF.

This clone was seen only once. This chain uses TRBV2 with TRBJ1-2, with TRBD1 identical over 7 bases. This CDR3 has 12 amino acids. With V trimmed by 7 bases and J by 4 bases, 3 bases remained unmatched. Germline values: CDR1 SNHLY, CDR2 FYNNEI. The DNA of the CDR3 is TGTGCCAGCATCACAGGGGTCTATGGCTACACCTTC. Translated: CASITGVYGYTF.

The V gene is TRBV7-9, the J gene TRBJ2-1; possible D gene TRBD1, 6 bases. There are 16 residues in the CDR3. In germline, CDR1 is SEHNR, CDR2 FQNEAQ (reference sequence). With 5 bases removed from V and 6 bases from J, the gap between germline ends came to 20 bases. CDR3 amino acids: CASSQGLTTDLNEQFF. In nucleotides, the CDR3 is TGTGCCAGCAGCCAGGGGCTGACAACCGACCTCAATGAGCAGTTCTTC. The complete variable domain, with remaining parts taken from reference TRBV7-9 and TRBJ2-1, reads DTGVSQNPRHKITKRGQNVTFRCDPISEHNRLYWYRQTLGQGPEFLTYFQNEAQLEKSRLLSDRFSAERPKGSFSTLEIQRTEQGDSAMYLCASSQGLTTDLNEQFFGPGTRLTVL.

The chain combines TRBV19 with TRBJ2-7, with TRBD2 identical over 14 bases. The CDR3 consists of 18 residues. Trimming took 5 bases from V and 2 from J; bases not matched to a gene: 11. Germline loops: CDR1 LNHDA, CDR2 SQIVND (reference sequence). Here the CDR3 reads CASSPLPGTSGGTYEQYF. The CDR3 coding sequence is TGTGCCAGTAGTCCCTTACCCGGGACTAGCGGGGGTACCTACGAGCAGTACTTC.

The gene calls are TRBV12-5 and TRBJ2-2; 10 nucleotides match TRBD2. CDR3 size: 16 residues. The germline gives CDR1 LGHNT, CDR2 FRNRAP. V was pared by 3 bases and J by 4 bases, with 5 bases of the junction left unmatched. CDR3 nucleotides: TGTGCTAGTGGTTTCCTGATAGCGGGAGGCACCGGGGAGCTGTTTTTT. This codes for CASGFLIAGGTGELFF.

The rearrangement links TRBV18 to TRBJ2-2; 7 bases align to TRBD1. CDR3 size: 14 residues. The germline gives CDR1 KGHSH, CDR2 LQKENI. The ends lost 6 bases at V and 4 bases at J; junction bases unmatched: 5. Written as DNA, the CDR3 is TGTGCCAGCTCCCCGGGACAGATCACCGGGGAGCTGTTTTTT. It codes for CASSPGQITGELFF.

This clone was detected a few times. The chain uses TRBV21-1 and TRBJ2-1; the table's TRBD1 call for D was not verified on the DNA. TRBV21-1 is a recognized pseudogene. This CDR3 is built from 15 residues. In nucleotides, the CDR3 is TGTGCCAGCAAAAGCGGGTCAGGGGGGAACAATGAGCAGTTCTTC. Translation: CASKSGSGGNNEQFF.

The chain joins TRBV19 to TRBJ1-1; no clear D gene. The length of the CDR3 is 14 residues. V lost 3 bases, J lost 5 bases, and 13 bases lay in between. Germline CDR1 reads LNHDA; CDR2 reads SQIVND (reference sequence). CDR3 amino acids: CASSIIRGGTEAFF. The CDR3 DNA is TGTGCCAGTAGTATTATACGGGGAGGGACTGAAGCTTTCTTT.

V gene TRBV5-8 combines with J gene TRBJ1-5; 7 bases map to TRBD1. V lost 4 bases and J lost 2; bases outside the gene matches: 12. Germline-derived CDR1 and CDR2 are SGHTS and YDEGEE. The CDR3 runs to 17 residues. The DNA for the CDR3 is TGTGCCAGCAGCCCCCCGACAGGGAAAAGCGGCAATCAGCCCCAGCATTTT. Amino acids: CASSPPTGKSGNQPQHF.

V usage is TRBV11-2 and J usage is TRBJ1-1; D unclear. Germline lookup yields CDR1 SGHAT and CDR2 FQNNGV. The V and J ends lost 3 bases and 5 bases respectively, with 13 bases between them. The CDR3 covers 14 residues. The CDR3 here is CASSLDPGTTEAFF. CDR3 DNA: TGTGCCAGCAGCTTGGATCCGGGTACGACTGAAGCTTTCTTT. Filled out from reference TRBV11-2 and TRBJ1-1, the complete variable domain reads EAGVAQSPRYKIIEKRQSVAFWCNPISGHATLYWYQQILGQGPKLLIQFQNNGVVDDSQLPKDRFSAERLKGVDSTLKIQPAKLEDSAVYLCASSLDPGTTEAFFGQGTRLTVV.

V gene TRBV5-4 combines with J gene TRBJ2-1, with 9 positions matching TRBD1. The CDR3 runs to 13 residues. Germline CDR1 SGHNT, CDR2 YYREEE (reference sequence). The V and J ends lost 4 bases and 7 bases, in that order; junction bases with no gene match: 3. The CDR3 protein is CASSRGTGNEQFF. Written as DNA, the CDR3 is TGTGCCAGCAGCCGGGGGACAGGGAATGAGCAGTTCTTC.

In regard to this clone: This specimen includes other DNA sequences encoding the same CDR3. The chain carries TRBV6-5 and TRBJ2-7, with a tentative D call TRBD1 (5 bases). V lost 2 bases and J lost 4, with 9 bases in between. This CDR3 is built from 13 residues. The V gene's germline CDR1 is MNHEY and CDR2 SVGAGI. As DNA, the CDR3 is TGTGCCAGCAGTTACAGGCAGGGATACGAGCAGTACTTC. It is translated as CASSYRQGYEQYF.

The chain recombines TRBV24-1 with TRBJ2-1, with D unclear. From germline, CDR1 is KGHDR and CDR2 SFDVKD. This CDR3 is built from 17 residues. Trimming left V 4 bases short and J 0 bases short, with 15 bases between. In DNA form, the CDR3 reads TGTGCCACCAGTGACCCGGTAGCACAAGGCTCCTACAATGAGCAGTTCTTC. It codes for CATSDPVAQGSYNEQFF.

The chain combines TRBV2 with TRBJ2-5, with D possibly TRBD2 on 6 matching bases. The CDR3 covers 16 residues. Trimming took 0 bases from V and 5 from J, leaving 16 bases between them. Germline values: CDR1 SNHLY, CDR2 FYNNEI. The CDR3 coding sequence is TGTGCCAGCAGTGAAGCTAGCGGAAACGTCGGTGAGACCCAGTACTTC. This translates into CASSEASGNVGETQYF.